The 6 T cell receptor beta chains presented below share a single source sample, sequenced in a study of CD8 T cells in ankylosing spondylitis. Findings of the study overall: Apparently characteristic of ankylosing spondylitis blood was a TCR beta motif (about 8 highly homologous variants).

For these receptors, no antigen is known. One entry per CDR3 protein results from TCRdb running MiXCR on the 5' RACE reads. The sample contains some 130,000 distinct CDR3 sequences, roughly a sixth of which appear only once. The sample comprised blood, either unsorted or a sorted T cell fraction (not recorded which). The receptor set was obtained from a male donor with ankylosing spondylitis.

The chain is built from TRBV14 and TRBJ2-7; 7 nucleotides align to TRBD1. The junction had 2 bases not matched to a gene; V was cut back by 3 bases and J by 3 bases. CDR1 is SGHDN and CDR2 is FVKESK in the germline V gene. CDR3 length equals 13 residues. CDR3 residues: CASSQSGGYEQYF. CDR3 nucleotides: TGTGCCAGCAGCCAGTCAGGGGGCTACGAGCAGTACTTC.

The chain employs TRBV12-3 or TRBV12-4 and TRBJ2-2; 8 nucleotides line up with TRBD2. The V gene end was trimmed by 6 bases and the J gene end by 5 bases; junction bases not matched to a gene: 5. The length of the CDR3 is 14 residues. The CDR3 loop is CASRPGGKTGELFF. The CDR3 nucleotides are TGTGCCAGCAGGCCGGGGGGGAAAACCGGGGAGCTGTTTTTT.

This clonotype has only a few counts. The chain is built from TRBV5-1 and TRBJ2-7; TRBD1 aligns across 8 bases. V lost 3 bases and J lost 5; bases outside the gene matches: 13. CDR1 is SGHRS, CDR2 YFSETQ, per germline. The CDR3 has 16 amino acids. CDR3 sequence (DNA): TGCGCCAGCAGCTCCCCCGACAGGGGTGCGATTGACGAGCAGTACTTC. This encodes CASSSPDRGAIDEQYF.

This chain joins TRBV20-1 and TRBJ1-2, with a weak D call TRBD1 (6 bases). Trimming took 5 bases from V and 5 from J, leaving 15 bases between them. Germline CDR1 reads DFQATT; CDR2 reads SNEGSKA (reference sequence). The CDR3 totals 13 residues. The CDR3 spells CSALQGTPYGYTF. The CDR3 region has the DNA TGCAGTGCTCTCCAGGGGACACCATATGGCTACACCTTC.

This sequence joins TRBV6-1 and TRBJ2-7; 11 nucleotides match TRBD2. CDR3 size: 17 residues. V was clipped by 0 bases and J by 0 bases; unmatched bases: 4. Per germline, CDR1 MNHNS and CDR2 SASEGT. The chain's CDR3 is CASSEAGSGRGSYEQYF. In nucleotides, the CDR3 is TGTGCCAGCAGTGAAGCCGGTAGCGGGAGGGGCTCCTACGAGCAGTACTTC.

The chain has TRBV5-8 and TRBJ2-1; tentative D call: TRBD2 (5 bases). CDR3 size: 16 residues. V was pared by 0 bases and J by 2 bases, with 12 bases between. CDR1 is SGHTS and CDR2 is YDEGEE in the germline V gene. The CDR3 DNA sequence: TGTGCCAGCAGCTTGGAGCTAGCCAGAACCTACAATGAGCAGTTCTTC. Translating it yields CASSLELARTYNEQFF. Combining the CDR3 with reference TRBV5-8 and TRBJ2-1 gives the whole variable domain EAGVTQSPTHLIKTRGQQATLRCSPISGHTSVYWYQQALGLGLQFLLWYDEGEERNRGNFPPRFSGRQFPNYSSELNVNALELEDSALYLCASSLELARTYNEQFFGPGTRLTVL.